This TCR beta chain emerged from a study of response to subunit inactivated influenza vaccine. On this clonotype itself: Its antigen is not identified.

Findings of the study overall: The authors suggested that every seasonal influenza vaccination recruits few new T cells.

TCRdb re-called the RT-PCR reads through MiXCR, storing one row per CDR3 protein. The sample yields around 180,000 distinct CDR3 sequences, approximately 8.7% seen once. Per germline, CDR1 DFQATT and CDR2 SNEGSKA (reference sequence). This CDR3 comprises 14 residues. Here the sequenced sample was non-naive T cells sorted from PBMCs, taken on the day of vaccination. V gene TRBV20-1 combines with J gene TRBJ1-6; a weak D match, TRBD1 (5 bases). The sequence was collected from a man in his forties or fifties who received an inactivated influenza vaccine. In nucleotides, the CDR3 is TGCATTGGAACTACCGGGACGGCGAATTCACCCCTCCACTTT. It specifies CIGTTGTANSPLHF.